The TCR beta chain under discussion was sequenced for a study of CD8 T cells in Susac syndrome. Reverse transcription used about 0.45 to 1 ug RNA and random hexamers. The TCR beta CDR3 was amplified by immunoSEQ multiplex PCR across 54 Vbeta, 13 Jbeta. TCRdb re-called the immunoSEQ multiplex PCR reads through MiXCR, storing one row per CDR3 protein. The sample comprises around 85,000 distinct CDR3 sequences, approximately 95% of which are singletons, and about 0.45% rests with the top ten. V trimming: 2 bases; J trimming: 0 bases; junction bases outside the gene matches: 11. Germline CDR1 and CDR2: DFQATT and SNEGSKA (reference sequence). The CDR3 spans 17 residues.

This chain links TRBV20-1 with TRBJ2-3, with TRBD2 matching 7 bases. The sequencing sample was made of CD8+ T cells from PBMCs. The receptor's source is a human donor with Susac syndrome. Here the CDR3 reads CSARPLASGISTDTQYF. CDR3 DNA sequence: TGCAGTGCTAGACCCCTGGCTAGCGGAATAAGCACAGATACGCAGTATTTT.